These T cell receptor beta chains were read from a single sample in a study of blood T cell repertoires in COVID-19. Profiling relied on immunoSEQ multiplex PCR, and the TCRdb table lists in-frame clones only, not all of them. The sample records around 230,000 clones, 70% to 85% being singletons. Sequenced: PBMCs or T cells enriched from blood (not recorded which). The source is a man aged 40-49 years who had recovered from COVID-19. Each CDR3 is given with its conserved first and last residue. The D gene is left open where the match is weak. Rows may omit the clone size; those that give it use once, few, many or a size class.

>TRBV18|few|TRBD1|TRBJ2-1
TGTGCCAGCTCACCACCGAACAGGGGAAAGTACAATGAGCAGTTCTTC
CASSPPNRGKYNEQFF
>TRBV7-9|NA|TRBD1|TRBJ2-1
TGTGCCAGCAGCGTAGACAGGGGCCTCTACAATAAGCAGTTCTTC
CASSVDRGLYNKQFF
>TRBV7-9|NA|TRBD1|TRBJ1-5
TGTGCCAGCAGCGGGACAGGCGTGAGTCAGCCCCAGCATTTT
CASSGTGVSQPQHF
>TRBV2|NA|NA|TRBJ1-5
TGTGCCAGCCGGACAGATCATCAGCCCCAGCATTTT
CASRTDHQPQHF
>TRBV4-1|NA|NA|TRBJ2-5
TGCGCCAGCAGCCAAGGTCAGGGCCTGGGACAAGAGACCCAGTACTTC
CASSQGQGLGQETQYF
>TRBV28|NA|TRBD1|TRBJ1-5
TGTGCCAGCAGTTTAGGGGCAGGGGGCCATCAGCCCCAGCATTTT
CASSLGAGGHQPQHF
>TRBV11-2|NA|TRBD2|TRBJ2-7
TGTGCCAGCAGCTTAGGTCGACTAGCGGGGGCCTACGAGCAGTACTTC
CASSLGRLAGAYEQYF
>TRBV4-3|once|NA|TRBJ1-5
TGCGCCAGCAGCCAAGATGCTAGGGGGGGAAGCAATCAGCCCCAGCATTTT
CASSQDARGGSNQPQHF
>TRBV5-1|NA|TRBD1|TRBJ1-2
TGCGCCAGCAGCTTCGGGGGACAGGGGAGCTCTGGCTACACCTTC
CASSFGGQGSSGYTF
>TRBV6-5|NA|NA|TRBJ1-1
TGTGCCAGCAGTTATGCAGGGGCGAACACTGAAGCTTTCTTT
CASSYAGANTEAFF
>TRBV28|once|NA|TRBJ2-6
TGTGCCAGCAGTTTAGTCCTCCGGCAGGGTTTAATCTCTGGGGCCAACGTCCTGACTTTC
CASSLVLRQGLISGANVLTF
>TRBV4-2|NA|NA|TRBJ1-2
TGTGCCAGCAGCCAGGCTGGCGGGAAGAACTATGGCTACACCTTC
CASSQAGGKNYGYTF
>TRBV20-1|NA|TRBD1|TRBJ1-1
TGCAGTGCCTCGGACAGGCGTGAAGCTTTCTTT
CSASDRREAFF
>TRBV21-1|NA|NA|TRBJ2-1
TGTGCCAGCAGCAGACCGGGACAGGGTCCCCTTATGAATGAGCAGTTCTTC
CASSRPGQGPLMNEQFF
>TRBV27|NA|NA|TRBJ1-6
TGTGCCAGCACCATCTCCTATAATTCACCCCTCCACTTT
CASTISYNSPLHF
>TRBV7-3|NA|NA|TRBJ1-1
TGTGCCAGCAGCATGCTAGGGAGGGACACTGAAGCTTTCTTT
CASSMLGRDTEAFF
>TRBV6-5|once|NA|TRBJ2-1
TGTGCCAGCAGTTACTCATTCGGGAATGAGCAGTTCTTC
CASSYSFGNEQFF
>TRBV6-2/TRBV6-3|NA|NA|TRBJ2-7
TGTGCCAGCAGTTACTCGATGAGCACCCTAGAGCAGTACTTC
CASSYSMSTLEQYF
>TRBV4-1|NA|TRBD1|TRBJ2-1
TGCGCCAGCAGCCCCGGACAGGGGGTCTTCAATGAGCAGTTCTTC
CASSPGQGVFNEQFF
>TRBV27|NA|NA|TRBJ2-7
TGTGCCAGCAGTTTAACGGGCTCCTACGAGCAGTACTTC
CASSLTGSYEQYF
>TRBV16|NA|NA|TRBJ2-5
TGTGCCAGCAGCCAATTAGGGGAAAAGACCCAGTACTTC
CASSQLGEKTQYF
>TRBV11-1|NA|TRBD2|TRBJ2-7
TGTGCCAGCAGCTTACTAGCGGGGTCCTACGAGCAGTACTTC
CASSLLAGSYEQYF
>TRBV4-2|NA|TRBD2|TRBJ2-2
TGTGCCAGCAGCCAACGCCCTAGCGGTTCGAACACCGGGGAGCTGTTTTTT
CASSQRPSGSNTGELFF